This TCR beta chain was obtained from a study of blood T cell repertoires in COVID-19. Study-wide context: Sites across the United States, Italy and Spain contributed samples from acute and convalescent COVID-19.

The CDR3 spans 17 residues. The germline gives CDR1 MNHEY, CDR2 SMNVEV (reference sequence). Trimming removed 4 bases from V and 2 bases from J, with 19 bases in between. In the original analysis: Counts of nucleated cells, estimated from reference gene primer amplification, were obtained. TCRdb's table, derived via immunoSEQ multiplex PCR, lists solely in-frame clones and lacks some. V, J and clone size reflect that table, while D and trimming were determined from the DNA. The table lists 35,000 to 40,000 clones, approximately 84% of them singletons. The clonotype originates from an elderly man with active or convalescent COVID-19. The chain employs TRBV27 and TRBJ2-3, with D perhaps matching TRBD2 (6 bases). The sample taken for sequencing was peripheral blood. The CDR3 reads CASSSETPTSFTDTQYF. The DNA of the CDR3 is TGTGCCAGCAGTTCCGAAACCCCGACTAGTTTCACAGATACGCAGTATTTT.